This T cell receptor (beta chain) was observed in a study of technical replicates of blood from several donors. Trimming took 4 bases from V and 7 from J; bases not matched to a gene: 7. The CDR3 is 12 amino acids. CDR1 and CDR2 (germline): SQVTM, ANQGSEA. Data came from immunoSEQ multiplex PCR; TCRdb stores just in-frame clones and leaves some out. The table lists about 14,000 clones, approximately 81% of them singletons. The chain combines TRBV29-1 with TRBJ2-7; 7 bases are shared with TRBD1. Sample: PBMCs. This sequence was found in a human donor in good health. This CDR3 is CSVGTGEQEQYF. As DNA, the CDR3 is TGCAGCGTTGGGACAGGCGAACAGGAGCAGTACTTC.